This TCR beta chain comes out of a study of regulatory T cells in long-lasting Graves disease (dated by TCRdb to the early 2020s). As for the study more broadly: Patients with newly diagnosed Graves' disease had been on antithyroid drugs for under 3 months. Peripheral blood TCR sequencing and RNA sequencing compared persistent Graves' disease patients with newly diagnosed Graves' disease patients. The study was registered as a clinical trial and conducted in China. A total of about 35 samples underwent TCR sequencing, from 13 patients with persistent Graves' disease and roughly 20 patients with newly diagnosed Graves' disease.

Library preparation was by multiplex PCR. The instrument given in TCRdb is Illumina HiSeq 4000. CDR3 regions were amplified by Arm-PCR with iRepertoire HTBI primers to construct TCR beta libraries. PCR products were gel purified before sequencing. Turning to the authors' computational methods: Gene usage analysis of CDR3 amino acid clonotypes relied on the approximately 68 TRBV and more than twelve TRBJ segments identified across samples. COPE and FqMerger were used to merge the filtered high-quality paired reads into contigs. BLAST was used to align contigs to IMGT TRBV, TRBD and TRBJ reference genes, and CDR3 was defined according to IMGT. Highly expanded clones were defined as clonotypes with a frequency above 0.1%. Repertoire diversity was measured by Shannon entropy, and V-J evenness by the Gini coefficient. Clonotypes shared by more than one individual were considered public. TCRdb ran its own pipeline on the public reads, namely fastp trimming at Q25 and MiXCR clone calling, and kept in-frame beta chains. All rows with the same CDR3 protein become a single entry with the most common DNA and genes. TCRdb, rather than the study authors, made the V and J calls. In this sample the table shows fewer than 450,000 distinct CDR3 sequences, 15% of which occur a single time. Together, the top ten hold approximately 7.6% of the sample.

The time point label for this specimen denotes: newly diagnosed GD, antithyroid drugs for less than 3 months. RNA was extracted from PBMCs in TRIzol for both TCR sequencing and RNA sequencing. The diagnosis of Graves' disease was made according to American Thyroid Association guidelines. Patients were recruited from an endocrinology department in Xi'an, China. Each patient gave around 9 milliliters of peripheral blood, collected in an EDTA anticoagulant tube. Ficoll Paque Plus density gradient separation was used to isolate PBMCs, and no further T cell sorting was done. An Agilent 2100 Bioanalyzer and agarose gel were used to assess RNA quality, and a NanoDrop 2000 was used to measure RNA concentration. From the germline V gene, CDR1 is SGHTA and CDR2 is FQGNSA. V is clipped by 3 bases and J by 3 bases, and the sequence between their germline boundaries is 12 bases long. The CDR3 starts with the cysteine, ends with the phenylalanine, and has 15 residues. The kept DNA is CDR3 alone, 45 bases in frame from the first base.

Points on this clonotype: The clone's antigen remains unknown. A much larger clone differs by one base, so this may be a read error.

General findings and caveats noted by the study authors: The study examined only peripheral blood because the primary lesion, thyroid tissue, could not be accessed. The authors acknowledged the small sample size as a limitation that may reduce accuracy. Lower TCR Shannon entropy and fewer highly expanded clones were observed in persistent Graves' disease patients than in newly diagnosed patients, which suggested clonal expansion. Preferential use of TRBV28, TRBJ1-2 and TRBJ2-5 was observed in persistent disease, whereas TRBV20-1 and TRBJ2-1 were favored in newly diagnosed disease. Patients with persistent disease shared more public clonotypes (about 2,700) than newly diagnosed patients did (966). Only the TCR beta chain was sequenced and analyzed.

These sequences were also reported in another study, on T cells in Graves' hyperthyroidism and ophthalmopathy. The second paper states: Graves' hyperthyroidism was defined as stable when no progression to ophthalmopathy occurred over 18 months of follow-up. Hyperthyroidism patients were newly diagnosed, with disease duration under 2 months, and aged 18 to 65 years. The study excluded patients with uncontrolled infections, other autoimmune diseases, pregnancy or lactation. Diagnoses were based on clinical symptoms, serum thyroxine and TRAb, thyroid ultrasound and orbital computed tomography. A first-round RT-PCR of the TCR CDR3 used the HTBI primer set with the Qiagen OneStep RT-PCR kit. Blood samples also contained most of the expanded thyroid clonotypes (frequency above 0.001), which suggests that blood repertoires may reflect thyroid immune responses. Ophthalmopathy was separated from stable hyperthyroidism by a 13 V-J signature model, with 87.88% sensitivity and about 81% specificity obtained in cross-validation and 80%/75% obtained in testing. During validation, the model predicted progression to ophthalmopathy a median of around six months ahead of onset, with around 71% sensitivity and 72% to 80% specificity. To identify TCR V-J signatures that set the groups apart, the researchers used a discovery cohort of approximately 98 patients, made up of around 40 with Graves' ophthalmopathy and some 56 with stable Graves' hyperthyroidism. An independent validation cohort of under 20 hyperthyroidism patients and 17 patients who later progressed to ophthalmopathy tested prospective prediction of ophthalmopathy. For training and testing, the 95 to 100 patients in the discovery cohort were randomly divided in a 7:3 ratio. Thyroid tissue and blood T-cell repertoires from roughly 6 Graves' hyperthyroidism patients were also compared in the study. Once sampling was done, hyperthyroidism patients were given methimazole at a starting dose of 30 mg daily, whereas ophthalmopathy patients were given high-dose intravenous methylprednisolone. Libraries were constructed in a second round of multiplex PCR, after which size selection and purification were performed. Sequencing of the libraries was done on an Illumina HiSeq2000 using paired-end 100 bp reads. SOAPnuke was used to process the raw data, removing reads that contained adapters or uncalled bases, had a mean Phred below 15, or lacked an exact match to the constant primer or identifier. High-quality paired reads were merged using COPE v1.2.5, and each unique nucleotide sequence was defined as a clonotype. Clonotypes were aligned to IMGT TRBV, TRBD and TRBJ reference segments using MiTCR v1.1. Analysis was restricted to V-J combinations with a frequency above 0.0001, which covered 98% to 99.2% of repertoires. A TCS score was defined as the ratio of F50 (clonal expansion) to E x V (chaos), with BLOSUM62-based TCRdist applied between CDR3 peptides within each V-J. Welch's t-statistics and random forest reduced just over 500 V-J features to some 14, which were used in a naive Bayes classifier (R e1071). Sample size was not statistically predetermined, and investigators were not blinded to group allocation. According to the paper, TCR Vbeta CDR3 sequencing was carried out on some 140 peripheral blood samples, which came from more than 40 ophthalmopathy, around 75 hyperthyroidism and roughly 17 progressor patients.

The sample consisted of peripheral blood mononuclear cells (PBMCs), taken at new diagnosis, from a patient treated with antithyroid drugs. This receptor chain uses TRBV7-2 and TRBJ2-1; the D match is possibly TRBD1 or TRBD2, with 5 bases aligned in each. The receptor was isolated from a woman in her thirties or forties with Graves disease. Donor details come from another sample of the same person, matched by shared clones. The CDR3 region reads CASSFRGRVYNEQFF. The DNA sequence is as follows: TGTGCCAGCAGCTTCCGGGGCAGGGTCTACAATGAGCAGTTCTTC.